These T cell receptor beta chains were read from a single sample in a study of T cell responses to AZD1222 COVID-19 vaccine. Repertoires were generated with immunoSEQ multiplex PCR, while TCRdb's copy carries only in-frame clones and drops some. The table has roughly 81,000 clones, approximately 83% seen once. This specimen consisted of peripheral blood, obtained on day 0 of AZD1222 vaccination. The receptors come from an adult in good health. Both conserved end residues are part of each CDR3. A D gene is named only where the DNA matches it firmly. Some rows mark clone size as missing; the rest say once, few, many or name a class of expanded clone.

TRBV28	TRBJ1-3	TRBD1	few	TGTGCCAGCAGTCCCCGAGGCAGGGGGATCTCTGGAAACACCATATATTTT	CASSPRGRGISGNTIYF
TRBV28	TRBJ1-2	TRBD1	NA	TGTGCCAGCAGCCCTTTAGGACAGGGGGCAAATTACTATGGCTACACCTTC	CASSPLGQGANYYGYTF
TRBV12-3/TRBV12-4	TRBJ2-7	NA	NA	TGTGCCAGCAGTTTGCAGGGGCTCGAGCAGTACTTC	CASSLQGLEQYF
TRBV28	TRBJ2-1	TRBD2	NA	TGTGCCAGCAGTTCCCCGGGACTAGCGGGAGACGATGAGCAGTTCTTC	CASSSPGLAGDDEQFF
TRBV6-5	TRBJ1-4	NA	NA	TGTGCCAGCCTTGCAGTACCAACTAATGAAAAACTGTTTTTT	CASLAVPTNEKLFF
TRBV5-6	TRBJ2-7	TRBD1	NA	TGTGCCAGCAGCTTTGGGACAGGGGCTTACGAGCAGTACTTC	CASSFGTGAYEQYF
TRBV6-2/TRBV6-3	TRBJ1-1	NA	once	TGTGCCAGCACCCCGGGACCTGGGAGGGGGAACACTGAAGCTTTCTTT	CASTPGPGRGNTEAFF
TRBV19	TRBJ2-2	NA	NA	TGTGCCAGTAGTTCCCGGACCACCGGGGAGCTGTTTTTT	CASSSRTTGELFF
TRBV5-4	TRBJ2-7	TRBD1	NA	TGTGCCAGCAGCCACGGGTCAGGGGGTCACGAGCAGTACTTC	CASSHGSGGHEQYF
TRBV7-2	TRBJ2-1	NA	NA	TGTGCCAGCAGAAGAAGGGCTACCCCCATTGATAATGAGCAGTTCTTC	CASRRRATPIDNEQFF
TRBV5-6	TRBJ1-5	NA	NA	TGTGCCAGCAGCTTGGGGCAGAGATATCAGCCCCAGCATTTT	CASSLGQRYQPQHF
TRBV9	TRBJ2-7	NA	once	TGTGCCAGCAGCCCCCCGGGTCGGGAATCTAGGGCCCACGAGCAGTACTTC	CASSPPGRESRAHEQYF
TRBV28	TRBJ1-2	NA	NA	TGTGCCAGCAGTTTCGTAGGCGGGGGCTACACCTTC	CASSFVGGGYTF
TRBV19	TRBJ1-1	NA	NA	TGTGCCAGTAGTACCGGTGCGAACACTGAAGCTTTCTTT	CASSTGANTEAFF
TRBV24-1	TRBJ1-6	NA	NA	TGTGCCACCAAGGGCCGGGACCTAAATTCACCCCTCCACTTT	CATKGRDLNSPLHF
TRBV6-4	TRBJ2-6	NA	once	TGTGCCAGCAGCCTAGAGGCTGGGGCCAACGTCCTGACTTTC	CASSLEAGANVLTF
TRBV21-1	TRBJ2-2	NA	NA	TGTGCCAGCAGCAGCAGACTAGCGCTACCAAACAACACCGGGGAGCTGTTTTTT	CASSSRLALPNNTGELFF
TRBV29-1	TRBJ2-1	TRBD1	NA	TGCAGCGTTGAAGGGGGCGCGGTGGGACAGGGTCCCTACAATGAGCAGTTCTTC	CSVEGGAVGQGPYNEQFF
TRBV7-3	TRBJ2-1	NA	NA	TGTGCCAGCAGCTTAGCGGGACAGCAGTACAATGAGCAGTTCTTC	CASSLAGQQYNEQFF
TRBV21-1	TRBJ2-4	NA	NA	TGTGCCAGCAGCACCTTGGGACAGATCGATTGCAAAAACATTCAGTACTTC	CASSTLGQIDCKNIQYF
TRBV16	TRBJ2-1	TRBD2	once	TGTGCCAGCAGCCCCACGGCGGGAGCCTTCTACAATGAGCAGTTCTTC	CASSPTAGAFYNEQFF
TRBV27	TRBJ1-3	NA	NA	TGTGCCAGCAGTTTAACATTTTCTGGAAACACCATATATTTT	CASSLTFSGNTIYF
TRBV12-5	TRBJ1-4	NA	once	TGTGCTAGTGGTTTGGTAGAGATGGGGAATGAAAAACTGTTTTTT	CASGLVEMGNEKLFF
TRBV28	TRBJ2-7	NA	NA	TGTGCCAGCAGTTTAGTAGGGGAGTCCTACGAGCAGTACTTC	CASSLVGESYEQYF
TRBV6-5	TRBJ1-1	NA	NA	TGTGCCAGCAGTCCGTCCTCAGGGGTTACTGAAGCTTTCTTT	CASSPSSGVTEAFF
TRBV11-2	TRBJ2-7	TRBD1	NA	TGTGCCAGCAGCTTAGAAAGGACAGGGCGCGAGCAGTACTTC	CASSLERTGREQYF
TRBV11-3	TRBJ2-7	TRBD2	NA	TGTGCCAGCAGCTTAGATCGGGGGGGTCGAACGGGAGAATACGAGCAGTACTTC	CASSLDRGGRTGEYEQYF
TRBV7-9	TRBJ2-1	NA	once	TGTGCCAGCAGCTTCGGATACAATGAGCAGTTCTTC	CASSFGYNEQFF
TRBV3-1/TRBV3-2	TRBJ1-2	NA	NA	TGTGCCAGCAGCCAAGGTTTAGGGGGCTATGGCTACACCTTC	CASSQGLGGYGYTF
TRBV6-5	TRBJ2-7	TRBD2	few	TGTGCCAGCAGTTATGCGGGGGGTTATTCCTACGAGCAGTACTTC	CASSYAGGYSYEQYF
TRBV7-3	TRBJ1-5	NA	NA	TGTGCCAGCAGAACCGCCTCTAGGAGGGAGAATCAGCCCCAGCATTTT	CASRTASRRENQPQHF
TRBV19	TRBJ1-2	TRBD1	NA	TGTGCCAGTAGTATACTCCAGCACGGGACAGGGAATTATGGCTACACCTTC	CASSILQHGTGNYGYTF
TRBV19	TRBJ1-1	NA	few	TGTGCCAGTAGAAGTAGCTGGGGGGTAAGGACTGAAGCTTTCTTT	CASRSSWGVRTEAFF
TRBV18	TRBJ2-1	TRBD2	NA	TGTGCCAGCTCACTACGGACTAGCGGAAACTCCTACAATGAGCAGTTCTTC	CASSLRTSGNSYNEQFF
TRBV29-1	TRBJ1-1	TRBD1	NA	TGCAGCGTTGAATTAGGACAGGAAGCCTACACTGCGGAAGCTTTCTTT	CSVELGQEAYTAEAFF
TRBV11-1	TRBJ2-7	TRBD1	NA	TGTGCCAGCAGCTTTGTCGGACAGGCTACCGACGAGCAGTACTTC	CASSFVGQATDEQYF
TRBV18	TRBJ1-3	TRBD1	few	TGTGCCAGCTCACCACAGGCAGGGGGCTTCTCTGGAAACACCATATATTTT	CASSPQAGGFSGNTIYF
TRBV7-9	TRBJ1-1	NA	NA	TGTGCCAGCAGCTTTTGGCAGATGAACACTGAAGCTTTCTTT	CASSFWQMNTEAFF
TRBV5-1	TRBJ1-4	NA	NA	TGCGCCAGCAGCTTGGGACTGTCCGGGGGCGCGTCTGAAAAACTGTTTTTT	CASSLGLSGGASEKLFF
TRBV30	TRBJ1-1	NA	NA	TGTGCCTGGAGTGTTTGGAACGAGTTGAACACTGAAGCTTTCTTT	CAWSVWNELNTEAFF
TRBV29-1	TRBJ2-3	TRBD1	once	TGCAGCGTACGGACAGGCAGCACAGATACGCAGTATTTT	CSVRTGSTDTQYF
TRBV7-3	TRBJ2-1	TRBD2	NA	TGTGCCAGCAGCTCCCCCGTGGGGGCGGGAGGGTACAATGAGCAGTTCTTC	CASSSPVGAGGYNEQFF
TRBV5-4	TRBJ2-7	TRBD1	once	TGTGCCAGCAGCTACCGGGACAGGGGGGTATACGAGCAGTACTTC	CASSYRDRGVYEQYF
TRBV5-6	TRBJ1-2	NA	NA	TGTGCCAGCAGTTACAGGATTTCGATTGATGGCTACACCTTC	CASSYRISIDGYTF
TRBV11-3	TRBJ1-2	NA	NA	TGTGCCAGCAGCTTAGCCCAGGGGAGGGATGGCTACACCTTC	CASSLAQGRDGYTF
TRBV14	TRBJ2-2	NA	NA	TGTGCCAGCAGCCAATACAGGGTTCGCACCGGGGAGCTGTTTTTT	CASSQYRVRTGELFF
TRBV25-1	TRBJ2-1	NA	NA	TGTGCCAGCAGTGAACGACTCCTCGTGGGGTACAATGAGCAGTTCTTC	CASSERLLVGYNEQFF
TRBV15	TRBJ1-4	TRBD1	NA	TGTGCCACCAGCAGGGACAGGACAGGTGAAAAACTGTTTTTT	CATSRDRTGEKLFF
TRBV5-8	TRBJ2-1	TRBD2	NA	TGTGCCAGCAGCCCTGGGGAACTAGCGAGGTACAATGAGCAGTTCTTC	CASSPGELARYNEQFF
TRBV5-1	TRBJ1-6	NA	NA	TGCGCCAGCAGCTTGGTAGGGGGTAATTCACCCCTCCACTTT	CASSLVGGNSPLHF
TRBV19	TRBJ2-1	NA	NA	TGTGCCAGTAGTATTGCGGCAGGGATAACCTACAATGAGCAGTTCTTC	CASSIAAGITYNEQFF
TRBV29-1	TRBJ1-2	NA	once	TGCAGCGTTGAAGCCCGAGCTAACTATGGCTACACCTTC	CSVEARANYGYTF
TRBV5-6	TRBJ1-2	NA	NA	TGTGCCAGCAGCTTGGGGACAGCTAACTATGGCTACACCTTC	CASSLGTANYGYTF
TRBV6-2/TRBV6-3	TRBJ2-4	NA	NA	TGTGCCAGCAGTCAACTCCGCCTCCGGGCCAAAAACATTCAGTACTTC	CASSQLRLRAKNIQYF
TRBV4-3	TRBJ2-3	NA	few	TGCGCCAGCAGCCGCGGGGCAGCTCTGCAGCGGGCGAGCACAGATACGCAGTATTTT	CASSRGAALQRASTDTQYF
TRBV19	TRBJ2-5	NA	NA	TGTGCCACCTTAGCCGCGGAGACCCAGTACTTC	CATLAAETQYF
TRBV18	TRBJ1-1	NA	NA	TGTGCCAGCTCACCCCTAGCCGGTTTGAACACTGAAGCTTTCTTT	CASSPLAGLNTEAFF
TRBV28	TRBJ1-5	NA	once	TGTGCCAGCAGTCGTGGGAGGGGAGGTCAGCCCCAGCATTTT	CASSRGRGGQPQHF
TRBV27	TRBJ1-1	TRBD1	NA	TGTGCCAGCAGCCGACAGGGTGGGTACACTGAAGCTTTCTTT	CASSRQGGYTEAFF
TRBV18	TRBJ1-2	NA	NA	TGTGCCAGCTCACCACGGGACTTCACAAGCTATGGCTACACCTTC	CASSPRDFTSYGYTF